This is a list of T cell receptor beta chains from one sample in a study of T cells after posttransplantation cyclophosphamide. Sequenced by immunoSEQ multiplex PCR; TCRdb stores in-frame clones only, minus some. The sample has under 4,000 clones; 61% are singletons. The specimen sequenced was memory CD8+ T cells sorted from blood. These receptors were obtained from a woman aged 25 to 39 in good health and a related stem cell transplant donor. The CDR3 runs from the conserved cysteine through the conserved F or W. The D gene is left open where the match is weak. The size field is filled for only some rows; it gives once, few, many or a size class.

cdr3_aa: CASISGVYGYTF
cdr3_nt: TGTGCCAGCATTTCCGGGGTCTATGGCTACACCTTC
j_call: TRBJ1-2
v_call: TRBV2
d_call: -
clone_size: -

cdr3_aa: CASSQGAWGVGNQPQHF
cdr3_nt: TGTGCCAGCAGCCAGGGGGCTTGGGGTGTCGGCAATCAGCCCCAGCATTTT
j_call: TRBJ1-5
v_call: TRBV7-8
d_call: TRBD1
clone_size: -

cdr3_aa: CASSQRQGLGYGYTF
cdr3_nt: TGCGCCAGCAGCCAACGACAGGGGCTGGGGTATGGCTACACCTTC
j_call: TRBJ1-2
v_call: TRBV4-1
d_call: TRBD1
clone_size: -

cdr3_aa: CASSDYRTEQYF
cdr3_nt: TGCGCCAGCAGTGACTATCGAACCGAGCAGTACTTC
j_call: TRBJ2-7
v_call: TRBV10-2
d_call: -
clone_size: -

cdr3_aa: CASSPSAGISDTQYF
cdr3_nt: TGTGCCAGCAGCCCCTCCGCGGGGATTTCGGATACGCAGTATTTT
j_call: TRBJ2-3
v_call: TRBV6-4
d_call: -
clone_size: -

cdr3_aa: CASSFSPGQSTGELFF
cdr3_nt: TGTGCCAGCAGTTTCTCTCCGGGACAGTCCACCGGGGAGCTGTTTTTT
j_call: TRBJ2-2
v_call: TRBV27
d_call: TRBD1
clone_size: few

cdr3_aa: CASSQDRAGLSYEQYF
cdr3_nt: TGCGCCAGCAGCCAAGATCGGGCAGGGCTCTCCTACGAGCAGTACTTC
j_call: TRBJ2-7
v_call: TRBV4-3
d_call: -
clone_size: -

cdr3_aa: CASSLVARPDGYTF
cdr3_nt: TGTGCCAGCAGCTTGGTCGCCAGGCCTGATGGCTACACCTTC
j_call: TRBJ1-2
v_call: TRBV5-4
d_call: -
clone_size: few

cdr3_aa: CASSSPPSGANQETQYF
cdr3_nt: TGCGCCAGCAGCTCCCCCCCTAGCGGGGCGAACCAAGAGACCCAGTACTTC
j_call: TRBJ2-5
v_call: TRBV5-1
d_call: TRBD2
clone_size: -

cdr3_aa: CAWSANQETQYF
cdr3_nt: TGTGCCTGGAGTGCAAACCAAGAGACCCAGTACTTC
j_call: TRBJ2-5
v_call: TRBV30
d_call: -
clone_size: -

cdr3_aa: CASSRSPGDTDTQYF
cdr3_nt: TGTGCCAGCAGCCGAAGCCCCGGGGACACAGATACGCAGTATTTT
j_call: TRBJ2-3
v_call: TRBV7-6
d_call: -
clone_size: -

cdr3_aa: CASTHGDTQYF
cdr3_nt: TGTGCCAGCACACATGGAGATACGCAGTATTTT
j_call: TRBJ2-3
v_call: TRBV25-1
d_call: -
clone_size: few

cdr3_aa: CASSEDGGGSTEAFF
cdr3_nt: TGTGCCAGCAGTGAAGATGGGGGGGGGTCCACTGAAGCTTTCTTT
j_call: TRBJ1-1
v_call: TRBV6-1
d_call: -
clone_size: few

cdr3_aa: CASSFGVGRDEQFF
cdr3_nt: TGTGCCAGCAGCTTCGGAGTTGGCCGGGATGAGCAGTTCTTC
j_call: TRBJ2-1
v_call: TRBV7-6
d_call: -
clone_size: -

cdr3_aa: CASSEDETASSGANVLTF
cdr3_nt: TGTGCCAGCAGTGAAGATGAGACAGCCTCCTCTGGGGCCAACGTCCTGACTTTC
j_call: TRBJ2-6
v_call: TRBV6-1
d_call: -
clone_size: -

cdr3_aa: CASTSGGPWDEQFF
cdr3_nt: TGTGCCAGCACTAGCGGGGGGCCCTGGGATGAGCAGTTCTTC
j_call: TRBJ2-1
v_call: TRBV27
d_call: TRBD2
clone_size: once

cdr3_aa: CAWSVLAEAFF
cdr3_nt: TGTGCCTGGAGTGTACTCGCAGAAGCTTTCTTT
j_call: TRBJ1-1
v_call: TRBV30
d_call: -
clone_size: few

cdr3_aa: CASSQDRTSYEQYF
cdr3_nt: TGTGCCAGCAGCCAGGACAGGACTTCCTACGAGCAGTACTTC
j_call: TRBJ2-7
v_call: TRBV7-9
d_call: TRBD1
clone_size: -

cdr3_aa: CASSFGADNQPQHF
cdr3_nt: TGTGCCAGCAGTTTTGGGGCAGATAATCAGCCCCAGCATTTT
j_call: TRBJ1-5
v_call: TRBV27
d_call: -
clone_size: -

cdr3_aa: CSARTQAVIHF
cdr3_nt: TGCAGTGCTAGAACTCAAGCGGTGATCCACTTT
j_call: TRBJ1-6
v_call: TRBV20-1
d_call: -
clone_size: -

cdr3_aa: CASNSLVRLTYEQYF
cdr3_nt: TGTGCCAGCAACTCGCTAGTCAGACTCACCTACGAGCAGTACTTC
j_call: TRBJ2-7
v_call: TRBV6-5
d_call: -
clone_size: once

cdr3_aa: CASSLGTGNGYTF
cdr3_nt: TGTGCCAGCAGCTTAGGGACAGGGAATGGCTACACCTTC
j_call: TRBJ1-2
v_call: TRBV7-8
d_call: TRBD1
clone_size: few

cdr3_aa: CASSLYAGGDDGYTF
cdr3_nt: TGTGCCAGCAGTTTATACGCAGGGGGCGATGATGGCTACACCTTC
j_call: TRBJ1-2
v_call: TRBV27
d_call: TRBD1
clone_size: few

cdr3_aa: CASSWRRRGENEQFF
cdr3_nt: TGCGCCAGCAGCTGGAGGCGCAGGGGGGAGAATGAGCAGTTCTTC
j_call: TRBJ2-1
v_call: TRBV5-1
d_call: -
clone_size: few

cdr3_aa: CASSDQASGDTGELFF
cdr3_nt: TGTGCCAGCAGTGACCAGGCTAGCGGGGACACCGGGGAGCTGTTTTTT
j_call: TRBJ2-2
v_call: TRBV6-4
d_call: TRBD2
clone_size: -

cdr3_aa: CASSLETGGILLNTEAFF
cdr3_nt: TGCGCCAGCAGCTTGGAGACAGGGGGCATTTTACTGAACACTGAAGCTTTCTTT
j_call: TRBJ1-1
v_call: TRBV5-1
d_call: TRBD1
clone_size: -

cdr3_aa: CASSLGTGDGYTF
cdr3_nt: TGTGCCAGCAGCTTAGGGACAGGGGATGGCTACACCTTC
j_call: TRBJ1-2
v_call: TRBV11-2
d_call: TRBD1
clone_size: -

cdr3_aa: CASSYELAPSYEQYF
cdr3_nt: TGTGCCAGCAGTTATGAACTAGCCCCATCCTACGAGCAGTACTTC
j_call: TRBJ2-7
v_call: TRBV5-6
d_call: -
clone_size: medium-sized

cdr3_aa: CASSDSGRGGSRTDTQYF
cdr3_nt: TGTGCCAGCAGTGACTCGGGGCGGGGGGGCTCTAGGACAGATACGCAGTATTTT
j_call: TRBJ2-3
v_call: TRBV6-4
d_call: TRBD2
clone_size: -

cdr3_aa: CASSLTSGGETQYF
cdr3_nt: TGTGCCAGCAGCTTGACTAGCGGGGGAGAGACCCAGTACTTC
j_call: TRBJ2-5
v_call: TRBV5-4
d_call: TRBD2
clone_size: -

cdr3_aa: CASRLGGTAKNIQYF
cdr3_nt: TGCGCCAGCAGGCTGGGGGGGACAGCCAAAAACATTCAGTACTTC
j_call: TRBJ2-4
v_call: TRBV10-2
d_call: TRBD2
clone_size: -

cdr3_aa: CASSGQDAYEQYF
cdr3_nt: TGTGCCAGCTCAGGGCAGGATGCCTACGAGCAGTACTTC
j_call: TRBJ2-7
v_call: TRBV18
d_call: -
clone_size: -

cdr3_aa: CASSDSAGGDTDTQYF
cdr3_nt: TGTGCCAGCAGTGACTCGGCGGGGGGCGACACAGATACGCAGTATTTT
j_call: TRBJ2-3
v_call: TRBV6-4
d_call: TRBD2
clone_size: large

cdr3_aa: CASSEGWANQPQHF
cdr3_nt: TGTGCCAGCAGTGAAGGGTGGGCCAATCAGCCCCAGCATTTT
j_call: TRBJ1-5
v_call: TRBV6-1
d_call: -
clone_size: -

cdr3_aa: CASSLTSGGNNEQFF
cdr3_nt: TGTGCCAGCAGTCTGACTAGCGGGGGGAACAATGAGCAGTTCTTC
j_call: TRBJ2-1
v_call: TRBV6-4
d_call: TRBD2
clone_size: -

cdr3_aa: CASSPTDRGMNSPLHF
cdr3_nt: TGTGCCAGCAGTCCCACGGACAGGGGTATGAATTCACCCCTCCACTTT
j_call: TRBJ1-6
v_call: TRBV7-9
d_call: TRBD1
clone_size: -

cdr3_aa: CASSKREAGELFF
cdr3_nt: TGTGCCAGCAGTAAAAGGGAGGCCGGGGAGCTGTTTTTT
j_call: TRBJ2-2
v_call: TRBV6-5
d_call: -
clone_size: -

cdr3_aa: CASSKEVMNTEAFF
cdr3_nt: TGTGCCAGCAGTAAGGAGGTAATGAACACTGAAGCTTTCTTT
j_call: TRBJ1-1
v_call: TRBV6-1
d_call: -
clone_size: -

cdr3_aa: CASSISGGARETQYF
cdr3_nt: TGTGCCAGTAGTATAAGCGGGGGGGCCCGGGAGACCCAGTACTTC
j_call: TRBJ2-5
v_call: TRBV19
d_call: TRBD2
clone_size: -

cdr3_aa: CASSQGRSEAFF
cdr3_nt: TGCGCCAGCAGCCAAGGAAGGAGTGAAGCTTTCTTT
j_call: TRBJ1-1
v_call: TRBV4-1
d_call: -
clone_size: -

cdr3_aa: CASSHGDSPLHF
cdr3_nt: TGTGCCAGCAGCCACGGAGATTCACCCCTCCACTTT
j_call: TRBJ1-6
v_call: TRBV11-3
d_call: -
clone_size: few

cdr3_aa: CASSHRDNTDTQYF
cdr3_nt: TGTGCCAGCAGCCACCGGGACAACACAGATACGCAGTATTTT
j_call: TRBJ2-3
v_call: TRBV11-3
d_call: -
clone_size: few

cdr3_aa: CASSLELGGGNEKLFF
cdr3_nt: TGTGCCAGCAGTCTGGAACTAGGGGGCGGGAATGAAAAACTGTTTTTT
j_call: TRBJ1-4
v_call: TRBV28
d_call: TRBD1
clone_size: -

cdr3_aa: CASSRTSGDTQYF
cdr3_nt: TGTGCCAGCAGCCGGACTAGCGGAGATACGCAGTATTTT
j_call: TRBJ2-3
v_call: TRBV6-5
d_call: TRBD2
clone_size: -

cdr3_aa: CASSPYPLGGTFYNSPLHF
cdr3_nt: TGTGCCAGCAGCCCATACCCTTTGGGAGGGACCTTCTATAATTCACCCCTCCACTTT
j_call: TRBJ1-6
v_call: TRBV5-6
d_call: -
clone_size: once

cdr3_aa: CASSEGTGSEKLFF
cdr3_nt: TGTGCCAGCAGTGAAGGGACAGGGAGTGAAAAACTGTTTTTT
j_call: TRBJ1-4
v_call: TRBV6-1
d_call: TRBD1
clone_size: -

cdr3_aa: CASIPSNGYTF
cdr3_nt: TGTGCCAGCATTCCGTCTAATGGCTACACCTTC
j_call: TRBJ1-2
v_call: TRBV21-1
d_call: -
clone_size: -

cdr3_aa: CASSLFPPGQGFYEQYF
cdr3_nt: TGTGCCAGCAGCTTATTTCCCCCGGGACAGGGTTTCTACGAGCAGTACTTC
j_call: TRBJ2-7
v_call: TRBV7-8
d_call: TRBD1
clone_size: -